The source of this T cell receptor (beta chain) is a study of blood T cell repertoires in COVID-19. With V trimmed by 4 bases and J by 6 bases, 1 base remained unmatched. The V gene's germline CDR1 is SGDLS and CDR2 YYNGEE. CDR3 size: 14 residues. Sequencing used immunoSEQ multiplex PCR; TCRdb keeps in-frame clones, though not all of them. Here the sample spans roughly 100,000 clones, more than 75% being singletons. This clone was picked up one time. V and J are TRBV9 and TRBJ2-2; TRBD2 matches at 12 bases. The specimen was peripheral blood. The receptor's source is a woman in her twenties or thirties with acute or convalescent COVID-19. The CDR3 loop reads CASSLAGGPGELFF. The CDR3 nucleotides are TGTGCCAGCAGCCTAGCGGGGGGGCCCGGGGAGCTGTTTTTT.